This paragraph covers one T cell receptor beta chain sequence. Antigen unknown. These data belong to a study of CD8 T cells in Susac syndrome. Study details: There were Susac syndrome patients who were therapy-naive at blood draw, others on corticosteroids, and others on intravenous immunoglobulin alone. Study-level findings and limits: CD4+ repertoires of Susac syndrome patients lacked detectable clonal expansion.

Reverse transcription of about 0.45 to 1 ug RNA was carried out with random hexamers. One entry per CDR3 protein, called by TCRdb with MiXCR from the immunoSEQ multiplex PCR reads. Of 200,000 to 300,000 distinct CDR3 sequences listed, roughly 95% were seen once; the top ten hold approximately 0.1%. This CDR3 spans 12 amino acids. From germline, CDR1 is LNHDA and CDR2 SQIVND (reference sequence). V dropped 4 bases and J dropped 4 bases, with 5 bases sitting between them. As judged by recently defined diagnostic criteria, patients with Susac syndrome had definite or probable disease. The CD8+ and CD4+ T cells were negatively isolated, with the TEMRA cells enriched by FACS.

Sequenced sample: CD4+ T cells from PBMCs. The TCR sequence derives from a human donor with Susac syndrome. The rearrangement uses TRBV19 and TRBJ2-1; D gene ambiguous. CDR3 in amino acids: CASSTRYNEQFF. The CDR3 DNA is TGTGCCAGTAGTACCCGTTACAATGAGCAGTTCTTC. The full variable domain, in which reference TRBV19 and TRBJ2-1 provide the parts outside the CDR3, is DGGITQSPKYLFRKEGQNVTLSCEQNLNHDAMYWYRQDPGQGLRLIYYSQIVNDFQKGDIAEGYSVSREKKESFPLTVTSAQKNPTAFYLCASSTRYNEQFFGPGTRLTVL.